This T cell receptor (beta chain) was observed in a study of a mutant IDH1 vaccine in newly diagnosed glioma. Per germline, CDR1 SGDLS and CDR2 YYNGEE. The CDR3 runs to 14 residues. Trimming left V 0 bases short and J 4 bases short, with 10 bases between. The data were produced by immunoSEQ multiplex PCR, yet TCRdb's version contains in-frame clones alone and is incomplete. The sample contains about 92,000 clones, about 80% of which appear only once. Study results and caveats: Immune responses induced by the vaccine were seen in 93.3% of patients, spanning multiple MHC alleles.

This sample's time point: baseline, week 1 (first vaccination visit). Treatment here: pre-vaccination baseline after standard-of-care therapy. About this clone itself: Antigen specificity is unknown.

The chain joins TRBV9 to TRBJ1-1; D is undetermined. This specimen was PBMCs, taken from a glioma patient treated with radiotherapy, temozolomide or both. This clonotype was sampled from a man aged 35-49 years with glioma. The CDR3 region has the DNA TGTGCCAGCAGCGTAGTCGGCCTGAGCACTGAAGCTTTCTTT. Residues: CASSVVGLSTEAFF.